This T cell receptor (beta chain) was observed in a study of T cell clonotyping in hematopoietic cell transplantation. Overall study context: Cytoreduction preceded collection of pretransplant recipient samples. Study findings and constraints: At the given depth, recipient repertoires were over 95% de novo clonotypes. After transplant, recipient diversity fell while pathologically expanded clonotypes grew through day 180.

The protocol was immunoSEQ multiplex PCR, while the TCRdb copy is restricted to in-frame clones and leaves out a portion. The table shows some 26,000 clones, with approximately 86% occurring only once. Germline V lookup: CDR1 LGHNA, CDR2 YSLEER. This CDR3 spans 14 amino acids. The V end was cut by 0 bases, the J end by 0 bases, with 5 bases between. Time point defined: recipient sample about 28 days before transplant, after cytoreduction. Regarding this clone: Its specificity is not known.

The sequencing here drew on peripheral blood mononuclear cells, taken before stem cell transplant. This chain joins TRBV4-3 and TRBJ1-2; D is unclear. The receptor comes from a middle-aged man with acute myeloid leukemia. Some clones in this sample may be carry-over from other donors' samples. CDR3 amino acids: CASSQEGANYGYTF. The CDR3 nucleotides read TGCGCCAGCAGCCAAGAGGGCGCTAACTATGGCTACACCTTC.